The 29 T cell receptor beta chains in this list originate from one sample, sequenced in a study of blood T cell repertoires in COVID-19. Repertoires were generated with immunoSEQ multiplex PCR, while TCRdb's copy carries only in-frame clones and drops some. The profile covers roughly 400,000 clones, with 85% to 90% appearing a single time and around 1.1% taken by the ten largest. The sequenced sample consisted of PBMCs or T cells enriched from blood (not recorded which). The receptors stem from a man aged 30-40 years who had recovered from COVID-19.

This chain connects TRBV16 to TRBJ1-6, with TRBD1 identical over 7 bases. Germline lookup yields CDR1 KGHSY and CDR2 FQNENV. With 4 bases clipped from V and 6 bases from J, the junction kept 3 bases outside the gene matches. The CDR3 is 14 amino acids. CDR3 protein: CASSPGTVNSPLHF. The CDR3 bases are TGTGCCAGCAGCCCCGGGACAGTTAATTCACCCCTCCACTTT.

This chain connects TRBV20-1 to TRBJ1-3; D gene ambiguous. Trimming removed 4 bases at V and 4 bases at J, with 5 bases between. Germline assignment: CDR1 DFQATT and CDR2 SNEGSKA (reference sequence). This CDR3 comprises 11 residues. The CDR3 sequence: CSAKEGNTIYF. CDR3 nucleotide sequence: TGCAGTGCTAAGGAGGGAAACACCATATATTTT.

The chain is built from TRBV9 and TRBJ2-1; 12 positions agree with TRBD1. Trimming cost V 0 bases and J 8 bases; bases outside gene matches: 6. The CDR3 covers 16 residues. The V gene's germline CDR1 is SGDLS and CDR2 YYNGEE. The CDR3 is CASSVEGTGGMYEQFF. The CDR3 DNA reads TGTGCCAGCAGCGTAGAAGGGACAGGGGGCATGTATGAGCAGTTCTTC.

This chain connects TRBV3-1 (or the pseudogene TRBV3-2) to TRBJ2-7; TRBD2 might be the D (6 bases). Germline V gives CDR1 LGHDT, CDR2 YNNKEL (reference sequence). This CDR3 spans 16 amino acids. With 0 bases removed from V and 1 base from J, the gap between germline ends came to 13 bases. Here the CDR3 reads CASSQEPGTGSYEQYF. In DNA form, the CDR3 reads TGTGCCAGCAGCCAAGAACCCGGGACTGGATCCTACGAGCAGTACTTC.

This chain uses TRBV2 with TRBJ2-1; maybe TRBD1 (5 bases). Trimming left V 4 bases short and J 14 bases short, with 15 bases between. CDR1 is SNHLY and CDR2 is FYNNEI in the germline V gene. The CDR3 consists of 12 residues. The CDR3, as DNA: TGTGCCAGCAGTGGCGAGGACATGGGAAAGTTCTTC. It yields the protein CASSGEDMGKFF. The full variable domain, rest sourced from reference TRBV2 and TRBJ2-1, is EPEVTQTPSHQVTQMGQEVILRCVPISNHLYFYWYRQILGQKVEFLVSFYNNEISEKSEIFDDQFSVERPDGSNFTLKIRSTKLEDSAMYFCASSGEDMGKFFGPGTRLTVL.

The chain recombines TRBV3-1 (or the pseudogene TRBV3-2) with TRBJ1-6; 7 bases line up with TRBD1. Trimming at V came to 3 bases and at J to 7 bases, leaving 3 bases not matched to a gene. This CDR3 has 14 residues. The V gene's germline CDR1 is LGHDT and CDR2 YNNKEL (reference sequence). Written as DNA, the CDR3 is TGTGCCAGCAGCCAGAACAGGGGAAATTCACCCCTCCACTTT. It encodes CASSQNRGNSPLHF.

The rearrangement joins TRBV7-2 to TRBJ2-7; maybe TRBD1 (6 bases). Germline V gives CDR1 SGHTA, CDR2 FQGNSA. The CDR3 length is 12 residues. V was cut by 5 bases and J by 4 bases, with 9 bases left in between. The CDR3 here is CASSQQGYEQYF. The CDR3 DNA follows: TGTGCCAGCAGCCAACAGGGTTACGAGCAGTACTTC.

The CDR3 nucleotides are TGTGCCAGCACTAGCGGGAGTTACCTCGCAACACCGCAGTTCTTC. Translating it yields CASTSGSYLATPQFF. The gene calls are TRBV6-5 and TRBJ2-1, with 10 bases aligning to TRBD2. CDR1 MNHEY and CDR2 SVGAGI come from the germline V gene. J was trimmed by 12 bases and V by 7 bases; bases with no gene match: 15. The CDR3 covers 15 residues.

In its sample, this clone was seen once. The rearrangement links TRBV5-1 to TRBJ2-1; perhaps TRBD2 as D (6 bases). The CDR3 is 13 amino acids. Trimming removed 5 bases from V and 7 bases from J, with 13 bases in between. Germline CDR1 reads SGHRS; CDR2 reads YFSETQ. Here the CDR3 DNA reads TGCGCCAGCAGATCCGGGACTGGGAATGAGCAGTTCTTC. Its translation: CASRSGTGNEQFF.

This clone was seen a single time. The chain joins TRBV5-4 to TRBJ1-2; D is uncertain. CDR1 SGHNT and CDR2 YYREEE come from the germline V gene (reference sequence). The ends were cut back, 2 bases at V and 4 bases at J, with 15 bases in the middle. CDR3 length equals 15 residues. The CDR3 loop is CASSFGGGRLYGYTF. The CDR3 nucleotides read TGTGCCAGCAGCTTTGGCGGCGGAAGACTCTATGGCTACACCTTC.

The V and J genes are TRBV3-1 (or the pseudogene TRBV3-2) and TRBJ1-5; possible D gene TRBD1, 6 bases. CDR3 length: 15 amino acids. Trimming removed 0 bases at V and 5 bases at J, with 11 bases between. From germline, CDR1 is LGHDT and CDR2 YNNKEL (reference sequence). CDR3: CASSQDPAGDQPQHF. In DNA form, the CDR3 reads TGTGCCAGCAGCCAAGATCCGGCAGGGGATCAGCCCCAGCATTTT.

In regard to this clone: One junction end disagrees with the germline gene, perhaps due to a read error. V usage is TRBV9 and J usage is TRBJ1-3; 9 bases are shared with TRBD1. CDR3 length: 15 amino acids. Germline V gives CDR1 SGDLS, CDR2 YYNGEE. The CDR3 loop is CASSVAMGQGSTIYF. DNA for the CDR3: TGTGCCAGCAGCGTAGCTATGGGACAGGGAAGCACCATATATTTT.

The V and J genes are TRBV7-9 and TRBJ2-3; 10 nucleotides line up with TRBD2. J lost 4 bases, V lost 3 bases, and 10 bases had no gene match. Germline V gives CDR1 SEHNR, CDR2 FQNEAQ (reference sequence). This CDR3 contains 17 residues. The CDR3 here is CASSFGTAGGPSDTQYF. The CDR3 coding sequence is TGTGCCAGCAGCTTTGGTACAGCGGGAGGGCCCTCAGATACGCAGTATTTT.

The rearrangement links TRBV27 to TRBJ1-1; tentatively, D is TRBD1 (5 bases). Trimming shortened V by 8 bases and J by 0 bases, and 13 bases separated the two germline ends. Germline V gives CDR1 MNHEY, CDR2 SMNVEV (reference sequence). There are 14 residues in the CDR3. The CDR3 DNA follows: TGTGCCAGCTCCCCAGGGAACATGAACACTGAAGCTTTCTTT. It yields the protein CASSPGNMNTEAFF.

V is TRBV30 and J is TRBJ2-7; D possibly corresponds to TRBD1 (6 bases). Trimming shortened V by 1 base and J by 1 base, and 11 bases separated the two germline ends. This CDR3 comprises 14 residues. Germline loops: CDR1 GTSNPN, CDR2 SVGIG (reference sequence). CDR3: CAWSGDTRSYEQYF. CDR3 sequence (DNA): TGTGCCTGGAGTGGGGACACAAGGTCCTACGAGCAGTACTTC.

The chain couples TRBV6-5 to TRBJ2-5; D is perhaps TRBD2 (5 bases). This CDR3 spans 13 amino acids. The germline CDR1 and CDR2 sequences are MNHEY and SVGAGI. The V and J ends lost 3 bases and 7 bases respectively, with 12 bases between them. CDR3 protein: CASSYKPEGTQYF. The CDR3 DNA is TGTGCCAGCAGTTATAAACCTGAGGGGACCCAGTACTTC.

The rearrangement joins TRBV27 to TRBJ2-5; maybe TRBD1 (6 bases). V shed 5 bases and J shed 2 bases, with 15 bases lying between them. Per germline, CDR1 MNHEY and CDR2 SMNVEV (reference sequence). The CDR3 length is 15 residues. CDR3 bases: TGTGCCAGCAGTACTCGAAAGGACAGTCAAGAGACCCAGTACTTC. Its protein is CASSTRKDSQETQYF.

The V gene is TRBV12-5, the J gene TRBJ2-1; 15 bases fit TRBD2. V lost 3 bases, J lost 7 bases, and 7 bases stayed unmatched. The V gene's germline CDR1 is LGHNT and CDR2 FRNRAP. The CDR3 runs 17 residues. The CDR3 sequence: CASGLGLAGGYGNEQFF. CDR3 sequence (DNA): TGTGCTAGTGGTTTAGGACTAGCGGGAGGGTACGGTAATGAGCAGTTCTTC.

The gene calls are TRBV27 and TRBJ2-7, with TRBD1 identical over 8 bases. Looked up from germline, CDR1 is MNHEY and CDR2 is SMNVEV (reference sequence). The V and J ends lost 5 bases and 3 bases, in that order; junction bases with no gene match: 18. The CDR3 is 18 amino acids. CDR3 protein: CASSPTPSRQGIGYEQYF. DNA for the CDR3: TGTGCCAGCAGTCCCACCCCATCACGACAGGGGATCGGCTACGAGCAGTACTTC.

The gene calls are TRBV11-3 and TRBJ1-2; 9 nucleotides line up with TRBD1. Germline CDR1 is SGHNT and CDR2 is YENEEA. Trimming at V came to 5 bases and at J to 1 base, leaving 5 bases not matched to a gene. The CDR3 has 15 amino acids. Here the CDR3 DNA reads TGTGCCAGCAGCAACCGGGACAGGGTTAACTATGGCTACACCTTC. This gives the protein CASSNRDRVNYGYTF.

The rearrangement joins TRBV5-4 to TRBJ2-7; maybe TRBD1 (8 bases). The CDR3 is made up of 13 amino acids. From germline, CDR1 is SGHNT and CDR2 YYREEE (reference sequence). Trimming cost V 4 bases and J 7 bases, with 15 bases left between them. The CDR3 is CASSQDREGEQYF. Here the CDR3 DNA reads TGTGCCAGCAGCCAGGACAGGGAGGGGGAGCAGTACTTC.

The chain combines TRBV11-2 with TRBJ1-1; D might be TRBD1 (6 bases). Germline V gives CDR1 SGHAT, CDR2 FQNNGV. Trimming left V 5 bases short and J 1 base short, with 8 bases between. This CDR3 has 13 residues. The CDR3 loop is CASSPGQNTEAFF. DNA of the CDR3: TGTGCCAGCAGCCCGGGACAGAACACTGAAGCTTTCTTT.

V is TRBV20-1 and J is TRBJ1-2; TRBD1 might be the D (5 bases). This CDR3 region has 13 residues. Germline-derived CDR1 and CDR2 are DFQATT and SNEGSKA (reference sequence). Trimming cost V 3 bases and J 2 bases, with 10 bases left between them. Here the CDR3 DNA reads TGCAGTGCTAGTCGCCAGGGCAACTATGGCTACACCTTC. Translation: CSASRQGNYGYTF.

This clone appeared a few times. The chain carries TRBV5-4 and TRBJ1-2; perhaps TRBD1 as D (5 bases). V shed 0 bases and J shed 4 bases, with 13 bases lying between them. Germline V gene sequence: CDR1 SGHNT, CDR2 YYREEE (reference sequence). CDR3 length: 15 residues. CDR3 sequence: CASSLGTLGTYGYTF. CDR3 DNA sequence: TGTGCCAGCAGCTTGGGGACACTGGGAACCTATGGCTACACCTTC.

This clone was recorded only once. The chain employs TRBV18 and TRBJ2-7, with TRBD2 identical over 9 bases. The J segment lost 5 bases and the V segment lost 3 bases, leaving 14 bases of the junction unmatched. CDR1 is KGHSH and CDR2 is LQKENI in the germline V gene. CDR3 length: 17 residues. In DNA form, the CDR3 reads TGTGCCAGCTCACCCTTGGTAGCGGGAGCTCCCGACGACGAGCAGTACTTC. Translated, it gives CASSPLVAGAPDDEQYF.

CDR3 sequence (DNA): TGCGCCAGCAGCCAAGTTGGCGGGAGACCTAACACCGGGGAGCTGTTTTTT. It yields the protein CASSQVGGRPNTGELFF. This chain uses TRBV4-1 with TRBJ2-2; 7 nucleotides match TRBD2. The CDR3 consists of 17 residues. The germline CDR1 and CDR2 sequences are MGHRA and YSYEKL. Trimming at V came to 1 base and at J to 2 bases, leaving 7 bases not matched to a gene.

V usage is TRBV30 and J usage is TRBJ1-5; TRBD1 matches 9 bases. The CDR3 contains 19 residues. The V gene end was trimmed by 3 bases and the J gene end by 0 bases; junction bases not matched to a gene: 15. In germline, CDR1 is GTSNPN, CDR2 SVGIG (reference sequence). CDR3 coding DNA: TGTGCCTGGAGGGCCAAGACAGGGGGTAAGCTCGGTAGCAATCAGCCCCAGCATTTT. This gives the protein CAWRAKTGGKLGSNQPQHF. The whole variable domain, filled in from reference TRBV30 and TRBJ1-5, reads SQTIHQWPATLVQPVGSPLSLECTVEGTSNPNLYWYRQAAGRGLQLLFYSVGIGQISSEVPQNLSASRPQDRQFILSSKKLLLSDSGFYLCAWRAKTGGKLGSNQPQHFGDGTRLSIL.

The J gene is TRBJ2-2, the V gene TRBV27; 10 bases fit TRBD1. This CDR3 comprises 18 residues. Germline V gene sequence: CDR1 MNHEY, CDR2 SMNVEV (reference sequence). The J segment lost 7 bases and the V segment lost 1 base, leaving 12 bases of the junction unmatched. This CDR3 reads CASSLYVTGGESVGELFF. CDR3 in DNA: TGTGCCAGCAGTTTATACGTGACAGGGGGCGAGAGTGTCGGGGAGCTGTTTTTT.

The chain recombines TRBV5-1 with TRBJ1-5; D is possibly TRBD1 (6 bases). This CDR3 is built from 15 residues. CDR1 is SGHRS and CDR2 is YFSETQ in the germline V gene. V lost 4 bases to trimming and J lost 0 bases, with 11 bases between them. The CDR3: CASSIQGDSNQPQHF. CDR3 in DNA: TGCGCCAGCAGCATACAGGGTGATAGCAATCAGCCCCAGCATTTT.